Listed below are T cell receptor beta chains from one sample, sequenced in a study of blood T cell repertoires in COVID-19. Sequencing used immunoSEQ multiplex PCR; TCRdb keeps in-frame clones, though not all of them. The table has around 150,000 clones, over 60% seen once. The sample comprised peripheral blood. All receptors derive from a man aged 55-75 years with acute or convalescent COVID-19. Both conserved end residues are part of each CDR3. The D gene is left open where the match is weak. Clone size, where shown, is once, few, many, or a class for clones that have expanded.

TRBV4-1	TRBJ2-3	TRBD1	-	TGCGCCAGCAGCCCTCGGACAGGGTCAGATACGCAGTATTTT	CASSPRTGSDTQYF
TRBV5-1	TRBJ2-5	TRBD1	-	TGCGCCAGCAGCTTAACCCCAGGACAGGGGGAGACCCAGTACTTC	CASSLTPGQGETQYF
TRBV7-3	TRBJ2-7	TRBD2	-	TGTGCCAGCAGCTTTGGGACTAGCAGCGAGCAGTACTTC	CASSFGTSSEQYF
TRBV14	TRBJ1-3	-	-	TGTGCCAGCAGCCAAGGAGTTTGGCGAGGGTTCTCCTCTGGAAACACCATATATTTT	CASSQGVWRGFSSGNTIYF
TRBV5-1	TRBJ2-7	-	-	TGCGCCAGCAGCCTGGGGGGTCGGCGGGCCTCCTACGAGCAGTACTTC	CASSLGGRRASYEQYF
TRBV6-5	TRBJ2-7	TRBD1	-	TGTGCCAGCAGTTACACGACAGGGGTTCGCCGCGAGCAGTACTTC	CASSYTTGVRREQYF
TRBV6-5	TRBJ2-3	-	-	TGTGCCAGCAGTTTGACGGGAACTAGCACAGATACGCAGTATTTT	CASSLTGTSTDTQYF
TRBV5-1	TRBJ2-5	TRBD1	-	TGCGCCAGCAGACGAGGACAGGGCCAACTTCAAGAGACCCAGTACTTC	CASRRGQGQLQETQYF
TRBV5-1	TRBJ2-5	TRBD1	many	TGCGCCAGCAGCTTGGCCGGGACAGTGATAGAGACCCAGTACTTC	CASSLAGTVIETQYF
TRBV14	TRBJ1-2	-	-	TGTGCCAGCAGCCAAGAAGGGGGATTCCGATTC	CASSQEGGFRF
TRBV5-1	TRBJ2-1	-	-	TGCGCCAGCAGCCCGAGGGCCTCGTACAATGAGCAGTTCTTC	CASSPRASYNEQFF
TRBV10-3	TRBJ1-4	TRBD1	once	TGTGCCATCAGTGGGGGACAGGGGGAAAAACTGTTTTTT	CAISGGQGEKLFF
TRBV11-3	TRBJ2-7	TRBD1	-	TGTGCCAGCAGCTCCTCAACCGGGACAGGTCCCGCGGAGCAGTACTTC	CASSSSTGTGPAEQYF
TRBV5-4	TRBJ1-2	-	few	TGTGCCAGCAGCTTGGTGGCGGGGTCCTATGGCTACACCTTC	CASSLVAGSYGYTF
TRBV2	TRBJ1-1	-	once	TGTGCCAGCAGAGAACAGGTTAACACTGAAGCTTTCTTT	CASREQVNTEAFF
TRBV5-1	TRBJ2-3	-	-	TGCGCCAGCAGCTTGAGAGCAGATACGCAGTATTTT	CASSLRADTQYF
TRBV7-3	TRBJ2-2	TRBD1	-	TGTGCCAGCAGCACCGGACAGGGGGCGAGGACCGGGGAGCTGTTTTTT	CASSTGQGARTGELFF
TRBV25-1	TRBJ2-6	-	-	TGTGCCAGCAGTCCCCTTAGCTCTGGGGCCAACGTCCTGACTTTC	CASSPLSSGANVLTF
TRBV27	TRBJ2-1	TRBD1	once	TGTGCCAGCAGTCCCCCTACAGGGGGGAATCTCGTGGAGCAGTTCTTC	CASSPPTGGNLVEQFF
TRBV9	TRBJ1-5	-	-	TGTGCCAGCAGCGTAGATGCAGGGCGCAATCAGCCCCAGCATTTT	CASSVDAGRNQPQHF
TRBV5-1	TRBJ2-5	TRBD2	few	TGCGCCAGCAGCTTGCCGGGGGGTTCGGCAGAGACCCAGTACTTC	CASSLPGGSAETQYF
TRBV5-1	TRBJ1-4	-	-	TGCGCCAGCAGCTTGGCACAGGGCGGCAGACAAAAACTGTTTTTT	CASSLAQGGRQKLFF
TRBV29-1	TRBJ2-3	TRBD1	-	TGCAGCGTTGAGTACCGGGACAGGACAGATACGCAGTATTTT	CSVEYRDRTDTQYF
TRBV5-4	TRBJ2-3	TRBD2	-	TGTGCCAGCACCTTGAGACTAGCGGGGGGGCCTGAAGATACGCAGTATTTT	CASTLRLAGGPEDTQYF
TRBV24-1	TRBJ2-7	-	-	TGTGCCACCAGTGCGGGCTCCTACGAGCAGTACTTC	CATSAGSYEQYF
TRBV6-5	TRBJ2-7	TRBD1	-	TGTGCCAGCAAGGGACAGGGGGCATACGAGCAGTACTTC	CASKGQGAYEQYF
TRBV6-1	TRBJ2-1	-	-	TGTGCCAGCAGTGACCGACAGGTGGGCTCCTACAATGAGCAGTTCTTC	CASSDRQVGSYNEQFF
TRBV11-2	TRBJ1-2	-	-	TGTGCCAGCAGCTCTGAGGGGGATGGCTACACCTTC	CASSSEGDGYTF
TRBV4-1	TRBJ1-3	TRBD1	-	TGCGCCAGCAGCCAAGATAATACAGGGGCGACTGGAAACACCATATATTTT	CASSQDNTGATGNTIYF
TRBV19	TRBJ1-1	TRBD1	few	TGTGCCAGTAGTGCCCGGGACAGGGGCCAGGCTTTCTTT	CASSARDRGQAFF
TRBV9	TRBJ1-1	-	-	TGTGCCAGCAGTGATGTGGGAGGTGAGGCTTTCTTT	CASSDVGGEAFF
TRBV11-2	TRBJ1-1	TRBD1	-	TGTGCCAGCAGCGCGGAGACAGGGGGTCGGACTGAAGCTTTCTTT	CASSAETGGRTEAFF
TRBV7-2	TRBJ2-1	TRBD2	-	TGTGCCAGCAGCGCCCCGCTAGCGGGGGGTGGGGGTGAGCAGTTCTTC	CASSAPLAGGGGEQFF
TRBV19	TRBJ1-2	TRBD1	-	TGTGCCAGTAGTTTCGGACAGGGGGCGCAGGATGGCTACACCTTC	CASSFGQGAQDGYTF
TRBV18	TRBJ1-2	-	once	TGTGCCAGCTCACCACAGACAACCGCCTATGGCTACACCTTC	CASSPQTTAYGYTF
TRBV27	TRBJ2-2	TRBD1	-	TGTGCCAGCAGCGGTGGGGACAGGGTTGGAACCGGGGAGCTGTTTTTT	CASSGGDRVGTGELFF
TRBV29-1	TRBJ1-2	-	-	TGCAGCGTTGTGGAAGGTTGGGGCAGGGCTGTCGGGGGCTACACCTTC	CSVVEGWGRAVGGYTF
TRBV2	TRBJ1-2	TRBD1	-	TGTGCCAGCAGGGGAACCTGGACAGGACAAAACTATGGCTACACCTTC	CASRGTWTGQNYGYTF
TRBV9	TRBJ1-2	TRBD1	-	TGTGCCAGCAGCGTAGCTACATTTGGGACAGATGGCTACACCTTC	CASSVATFGTDGYTF
TRBV30	TRBJ2-1	-	-	TGTGCCTGGACCCAGGGGTTAGGTAATGAGCAGTTCTTC	CAWTQGLGNEQFF
TRBV2	TRBJ2-3	-	once	TGTGCCAGCAGTGAACAGGGGGGAAATGCAGATACGCAGTATTTT	CASSEQGGNADTQYF
TRBV19	TRBJ1-5	-	-	TGTGCCAGTGGGTGGGGAGCCCATCAGCCCCAGCATTTT	CASGWGAHQPQHF
TRBV3-1/TRBV3-2	TRBJ2-2	-	-	TGTGCCAGCAGTCAGTTCAGGGGCAACACCGGGGAGCTGTTTTTT	CASSQFRGNTGELFF
TRBV27	TRBJ1-6	-	-	TGTGCCAGCAGTTCCGGCAGCGGGAATTCACCCCTCCACTTT	CASSSGSGNSPLHF
TRBV4-1	TRBJ2-2	-	-	TGCGCCAGCAGCCAAGATTATTACTCCTCAAAAGTTACCGGGGAGCTGTTTTTT	CASSQDYYSSKVTGELFF
TRBV18	TRBJ1-6	TRBD1	-	TGTGCCAGCTCACTACAGGGGTCCGGCAATTCACCCCTCCACTTT	CASSLQGSGNSPLHF